Below are 32 T cell receptor beta chains sequenced from a single sample in a study of cytomegalovirus exposure and HLA in healthy donors. Primers included in the PCR were 60 Vbeta and 13 Jbeta primers. Profiling relied on immunoSEQ multiplex PCR, and the TCRdb table lists in-frame clones only, not all of them. The table lists tens of thousands of clones, about three quarters of them singletons. The sequencing sample was made of PBMCs. All receptors come from a man aged 35 to 55 in good health and CMV-seronegative.

V usage is TRBV30 and J usage is TRBJ1-4; TRBD1 matches 7 bases. The CDR3 is 14 residues long. Germline lookup yields CDR1 GTSNPN and CDR2 SVGIG (reference sequence). Trimming took 4 bases from V and 4 from J; bases not matched to a gene: 6. CDR3 loop: CAWKGNRGNEKLFF. The CDR3 bases are TGTGCCTGGAAAGGGAACAGGGGTAATGAAAAACTGTTTTTT.

This clone was seen just once. The J gene is TRBJ1-3, the V gene TRBV5-1; unclear D gene. The CDR3 runs 14 residues. V gave up 2 bases and J gave up 4 bases, with 10 bases separating them. Germline loops: CDR1 SGHRS, CDR2 YFSETQ. The DNA for the CDR3 is TGCGCCAGCAGCTTACCTGACTGGGGAAACACCATATATTTT. Translated, it gives CASSLPDWGNTIYF.

This rearrangement joins TRBV29-1 to TRBJ1-1, with TRBD1 as a possible D gene (6 bases). This CDR3 is built from 13 residues. V dropped 6 bases and J dropped 3 bases, with 14 bases sitting between them. Germline CDR1 and CDR2: SQVTM and ANQGSEA. The CDR3 loop reads CSVKTGSDTEAFF. The CDR3 nucleotides read TGCAGCGTCAAAACAGGGTCGGACACTGAAGCTTTCTTT.

V is TRBV7-8 and J is TRBJ2-7, with TRBD2 matching 12 bases. The V gene end was trimmed by 5 bases and the J gene end by 6 bases; junction bases not matched to a gene: 11. Germline CDR1 SGHVS, CDR2 FQNEAQ. This CDR3 has 16 residues. The CDR3 DNA reads as TGTGCCAGCAGCACTGGACTAGCGGGAAGGGGCGCCGAGCAGTACTTC. Translation: CASSTGLAGRGAEQYF.

This chain connects TRBV14 to TRBJ2-7; tentative D call: TRBD1 (6 bases). The CDR3 runs 13 residues. Germline V gives CDR1 SGHDN, CDR2 FVKESK. V dropped 3 bases and J dropped 5 bases, with 11 bases sitting between them. The CDR3 sequence is CASSQNRANEQYF. The CDR3 DNA reads as TGTGCCAGCAGCCAGAACAGGGCGAACGAGCAGTACTTC.

The chain links TRBV7-2 to TRBJ2-7, with TRBD1 as a possible D gene (5 bases). Deletions cut 4 bases from V and 4 bases from J, with 14 bases between. This CDR3 comprises 14 residues. Germline CDR1 reads SGHTA; CDR2 reads FQGNSA. This CDR3 is CASSSDRLYYEQYF. The CDR3, as DNA: TGTGCCAGCAGCTCCGACAGACTGTATTACGAGCAGTACTTC. Based on the CDR3 plus reference TRBV7-2 and TRBJ2-7, the full variable domain is GAGVSQSPSNKVTEKGKDVELRCDPISGHTALYWYRQSLGQGLEFLIYFQGNSAPDKSGLPSDRFSAERTGGSVSTLTIQRTQQEDSAVYLCASSSDRLYYEQYFGPGTRLTVT.

This clone was observed a few times. The V gene is TRBV4-1, the J gene TRBJ2-2; TRBD1 agrees at 7 bases. The V gene's germline CDR1 is MGHRA and CDR2 YSYEKL. V lost 2 bases and J lost 6; bases outside the gene matches: 3. This CDR3 region has 14 residues. CDR3 protein: CASSQIQGAGELFF. The DNA for the CDR3 is TGCGCCAGCAGCCAAATTCAGGGGGCCGGGGAGCTGTTTTTT.

The genes are TRBV7-2 and TRBJ1-1; the D gene is possibly TRBD1 (5 bases). CDR1 SGHTA and CDR2 FQGNSA come from the germline V gene. The V end lost 2 bases, the J end lost 5 bases, and 12 bases lay between the germline ends. The CDR3 has 14 residues. This CDR3 reads CASSLLQGGTEAFF. CDR3 nucleotide sequence: TGTGCCAGCAGCTTACTTCAGGGAGGTACTGAAGCTTTCTTT.

The chain couples TRBV7-9 to TRBJ2-5, with D unclear. The CDR3 extends over 12 amino acids. Germline V gene sequence: CDR1 SEHNR, CDR2 FQNEAQ (reference sequence). Trimming removed 4 bases from V and 2 bases from J, with 5 bases in between. The CDR3 nucleotides are TGTGCCAGCAGCTACAAACAAGAGACCCAGTACTTC. It yields the protein CASSYKQETQYF.

There are a few counts of this clone. This chain connects TRBV7-9 to TRBJ1-2, with 8 positions matching TRBD1. This CDR3 has 15 residues. Germline CDR1 reads SEHNR; CDR2 reads FQNEAQ (reference sequence). The trim removed 6 bases at V and 5 bases at J, leaving 11 bases unmatched. CDR3 loop: CASSPLVDRAYGYTF. CDR3 DNA sequence: TGTGCCAGCAGTCCACTCGTGGACAGGGCGTATGGCTACACCTTC.

The V call is TRBV7-9, the J call TRBJ2-5; 16 bases are a match to TRBD2. Trimming removed 3 bases from V and 5 bases from J; junction bases left unmatched: 9. The CDR3 sequence is 18 residues long. Germline V gene data show CDR1 as SEHNR and CDR2 as FQNEAQ (reference sequence). CDR3 protein: CASSLGLGTSGRVETQYF. CDR3 nucleotide sequence: TGTGCCAGCAGCTTGGGTCTCGGGACTAGCGGGAGGGTTGAGACCCAGTACTTC.

The rearrangement joins TRBV6-6 to TRBJ1-1; D remains unclear. Germline loops: CDR1 MNHNY, CDR2 SVGAGI (reference sequence). V gave up 4 bases and J gave up 3 bases, with 15 bases separating them. The CDR3 contains 15 residues. In DNA form, the CDR3 reads TGTGCCAGCAGTTCGGGGAGCTTCGGTCACACTGAAGCTTTCTTT. Protein product: CASSSGSFGHTEAFF.

The rearrangement joins TRBV7-2 to TRBJ1-2; 8 nucleotides match TRBD1. This CDR3 is 15 amino acids long. J lost 8 bases, V lost 5 bases, and 13 bases had no gene match. The V gene's germline CDR1 is SGHTA and CDR2 FQGNSA. Here the CDR3 DNA reads TGTGCCAGCAGCCCTACCCTTGGACAGGGAAACGGCTACACCTTC. It specifies CASSPTLGQGNGYTF.

This chain joins TRBV30 and TRBJ1-3, with 7 bases matching TRBD1. J lost 10 bases, V lost 4 bases, and 7 bases had no gene match. This CDR3 spans 12 amino acids. Per germline, CDR1 GTSNPN and CDR2 SVGIG (reference sequence). As DNA, the CDR3 is TGTGCCTGGATCGGGACAGACTTAACCATATATTTT. This translates into CAWIGTDLTIYF. Based on the CDR3 plus reference TRBV30 and TRBJ1-3, the full variable domain is SQTIHQWPATLVQPVGSPLSLECTVEGTSNPNLYWYRQAAGRGLQLLFYSVGIGQISSEVPQNLSASRPQDRQFILSSKKLLLSDSGFYLCAWIGTDLTIYFGEGSWLTVV.

The chain recombines TRBV30 with TRBJ1-5, with D possibly TRBD1 on 5 matching bases. V was trimmed by 3 bases and J by 1 base, leaving 19 bases between them. The CDR3 covers 17 residues. CDR1 is GTSNPN, CDR2 SVGIG, per germline (reference sequence). The CDR3 bases are TGTGCCTGGAGCTCTCTGATGCACGGGGGGAGCAATCAGCCCCAGCATTTT. Translated: CAWSSLMHGGSNQPQHF.

This clone has a handful of counts. The V and J genes are TRBV5-8 and TRBJ2-1, with TRBD2 matching over 7 bases. The CDR3 consists of 14 residues. CDR1 and CDR2 from the germline V gene are SGHTS and YDEGEE. V shed 4 bases and J 6 bases; nucleotides not matched to a gene: 7. The CDR3 DNA reads as TGTGCCAGCAGCCGGACTAGTTTGGGCAATGAGCAGTTCTTC. The encoded protein is CASSRTSLGNEQFF.

This rearrangement joins TRBV19 to TRBJ1-2, with TRBD1 matching 11 bases. CDR1 is LNHDA and CDR2 is SQIVND in the germline V gene (reference sequence). The CDR3 contains 15 residues. After removal of 1 base from V and 4 bases from J, the junction contained 2 bases not matched to a gene. The CDR3 DNA reads TGTGCCAGTAGTATAGCCGGGACAGGGGGCTATGGCTACACCTTC. Protein sequence: CASSIAGTGGYGYTF.

V usage is TRBV4-3 and J usage is TRBJ2-1, with TRBD2 matching 13 bases. There are 17 residues in the CDR3. Per germline, CDR1 LGHNA and CDR2 YSLEER. J was trimmed by 0 bases and V by 3 bases; bases with no gene match: 2. CDR3 amino acids: CASSQGTSGTSYNEQFF. In nucleotides, the CDR3 is TGCGCCAGCAGCCAGGGGACTAGCGGGACCTCCTACAATGAGCAGTTCTTC.

The CDR3 here is CASSVGMIAGGSYEQYF. Here the CDR3 DNA reads TGTGCCAGCAGTGTGGGGATGATAGCGGGAGGATCCTACGAGCAGTACTTC. The chain has TRBV2 and TRBJ2-7; 10 bases align to TRBD2. The CDR3 covers 17 residues. The trim removed 4 bases at V and 1 base at J, leaving 10 bases unmatched. Germline V gives CDR1 SNHLY, CDR2 FYNNEI.

As DNA, the CDR3 is TGTGCCAGCAGCCACGAAGACAGGGGTTCCTACGAGCAGTACTTC. This sequence encodes CASSHEDRGSYEQYF. The chain recombines TRBV6-1 with TRBJ2-7, with 8 bases fitting TRBD1. CDR3 length: 15 residues. Germline V lookup: CDR1 MNHNS, CDR2 SASEGT. After removal of 6 bases from V and 1 base from J, the junction contained 8 bases not matched to a gene.

The rearrangement joins TRBV15 to TRBJ2-2; no definite D call. Trimming left V 0 bases short and J 7 bases short, with 9 bases between. This CDR3 contains 14 residues. Germline V gene data show CDR1 as LNHNV and CDR2 as YYDKDF (reference sequence). In DNA, the CDR3 is TGTGCCACCAGCAGAGATCAAAGGAGCGGGGAGCTGTTTTTT. This codes for CATSRDQRSGELFF.

This chain uses TRBV19 with TRBJ2-2, with TRBD2 matching over 9 bases. Germline CDR1 LNHDA, CDR2 SQIVND (reference sequence). The V and J ends lost 3 bases and 2 bases, in that order; junction bases with no gene match: 13. The CDR3 loop spans 19 amino acids. CDR3 in amino acids: CASSMVIAGGAPNTGELFF. The CDR3, as DNA: TGTGCCAGTAGTATGGTTATTGCGGGAGGGGCTCCCAACACCGGGGAGCTGTTTTTT.

The V and J genes are TRBV2 and TRBJ2-7; D gene ambiguous. V lost 5 bases and J 2 bases, leaving 7 bases between the germline ends. The CDR3 covers 12 residues. The germline V gene has CDR1 SNHLY and CDR2 FYNNEI. CDR3 coding DNA: TGTGCCAGCAGTTACGCTACCTACGAGCAGTACTTC. Translating gives CASSYATYEQYF.

This clone was found once. This sequence joins TRBV28 and TRBJ2-1, with 9 nucleotides matching TRBD2. The V gene's germline CDR1 is MDHEN and CDR2 SYDVKM. The V and J ends lost 4 bases and 2 bases, in that order; junction bases with no gene match: 3. The CDR3 sequence is 15 residues long. The chain's CDR3 is CASSSPSGAYNEQFF. CDR3 in DNA: TGTGCCAGCAGTTCCCCTAGCGGGGCCTACAATGAGCAGTTCTTC.

V is TRBV7-8 and J is TRBJ2-7; TRBD2 matches at 12 bases. CDR3 length equals 16 residues. V trimming: 4 bases; J trimming: 6 bases; junction bases outside the gene matches: 10. The V gene's germline CDR1 is SGHVS and CDR2 FQNEAQ. The CDR3 DNA reads as TGTGCCAGCAGCTCCCTGACTAGCGGGAGAGCGGGCGAGCAGTACTTC. Its protein is CASSSLTSGRAGEQYF.

This clone is a singleton in its sample. The gene calls are TRBV29-1 and TRBJ2-3, with TRBD2 matching over 9 bases. J gave up 1 base and V 4 bases, and 6 bases lay outside the gene matches. The length of the CDR3 is 15 residues. Germline V CDR1 and CDR2: SQVTM, ANQGSEA. This CDR3 is CSVGSVAGGTDTQYF. The CDR3, as DNA: TGCAGCGTTGGGTCAGTAGCGGGAGGCACAGATACGCAGTATTTT.

This clone is medium-sized in the sample. This chain links TRBV9 with TRBJ2-1, with D maybe TRBD2 (6 bases). Trimming pared 2 bases from V and 3 bases from J, leaving 12 bases between. Germline V gene data show CDR1 as SGDLS and CDR2 as YYNGEE. This CDR3 comprises 15 residues. CDR3 residues: CASSVAGTLYNEQFF. CDR3 in DNA: TGTGCCAGCAGCGTCGCGGGGACCCTCTACAATGAGCAGTTCTTC.

This chain uses TRBV7-9 with TRBJ2-1; 7 nucleotides agree with TRBD2. Germline V CDR1 and CDR2: SEHNR, FQNEAQ (reference sequence). This CDR3 is built from 13 residues. J was trimmed by 10 bases and V by 2 bases; bases with no gene match: 5. CDR3 sequence reads: CASSLTEGLEQFF. As DNA, the CDR3 is TGTGCCAGCAGCTTAACCGAGGGACTAGAGCAGTTCTTC.

The V and J genes are TRBV5-4 and TRBJ1-4; D possibly corresponds to TRBD1 (6 bases). Per the germline V gene, CDR1 is SGHNT and CDR2 is YYREEE (reference sequence). Deletions cut 4 bases from V and 7 bases from J, with 17 bases between. The CDR3 is 15 amino acids. In DNA, the CDR3 is TGTGCCAGCAGCACTCTTACAGGGATCGGTGAAAAACTGTTTTTT. It specifies CASSTLTGIGEKLFF. Full variable domain (remainder filled in from reference TRBV5-4 and TRBJ1-4): ETGVTQSPTHLIKTRGQQVTLRCSSQSGHNTVSWYQQALGQGPQFIFQYYREEENGRGNFPPRFSGLQFPNYSSELNVNALELDDSALYLCASSTLTGIGEKLFFGSGTQLSVL.

The chain carries TRBV15 and TRBJ2-7; 7 nucleotides line up with TRBD1. The CDR3 has 14 amino acids. V gave up 6 bases and J gave up 5 bases; unmatched junction bases: 10. Germline V gene lookup returns CDR1 LNHNV and CDR2 YYDKDF (reference sequence). The CDR3: CATSKGALRDEQYF. The CDR3 nucleotides are TGTGCCACCAGTAAGGGGGCCCTAAGGGACGAGCAGTACTTC.

This chain uses TRBV9 with TRBJ2-1, with 7 positions matching TRBD2. V trimming: 4 bases; J trimming: 1 base; junction bases outside the gene matches: 2. The CDR3 runs 14 residues. The germline gives CDR1 SGDLS, CDR2 YYNGEE. This CDR3 reads CASSMRESYNEQFF. The DNA for the CDR3 is TGTGCCAGCAGCATGCGGGAGTCCTACAATGAGCAGTTCTTC.

The chain has TRBV9 and TRBJ1-2; 7 bases align to TRBD1. Germline V CDR1 and CDR2: SGDLS, YYNGEE. V was clipped by 0 bases and J by 1 base; unmatched bases: 6. The CDR3 is made up of 16 amino acids. Here the CDR3 reads CASSVAAGQRNYGYTF. CDR3 in DNA: TGTGCCAGCAGCGTAGCTGCGGGACAGCGTAACTATGGCTACACCTTC.